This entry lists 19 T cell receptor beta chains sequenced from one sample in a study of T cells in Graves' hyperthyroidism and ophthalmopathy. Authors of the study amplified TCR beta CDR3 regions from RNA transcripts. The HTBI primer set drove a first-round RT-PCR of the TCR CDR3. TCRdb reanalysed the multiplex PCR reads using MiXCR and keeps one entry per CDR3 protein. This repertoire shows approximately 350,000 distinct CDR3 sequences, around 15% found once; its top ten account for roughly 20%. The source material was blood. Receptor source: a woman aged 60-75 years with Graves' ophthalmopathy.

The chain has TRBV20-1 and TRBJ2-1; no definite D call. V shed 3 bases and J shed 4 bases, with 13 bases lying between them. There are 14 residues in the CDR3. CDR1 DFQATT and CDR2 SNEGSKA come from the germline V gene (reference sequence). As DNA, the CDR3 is TGCAGTGCTAGGGTCCCAAAAGGGTACAATGAGCAGTTCTTC. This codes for CSARVPKGYNEQFF.

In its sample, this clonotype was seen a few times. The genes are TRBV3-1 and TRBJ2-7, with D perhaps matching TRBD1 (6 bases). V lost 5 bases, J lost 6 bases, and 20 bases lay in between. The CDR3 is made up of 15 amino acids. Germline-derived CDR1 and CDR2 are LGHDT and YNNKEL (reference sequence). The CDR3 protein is CASSLAGGQSCEQYF. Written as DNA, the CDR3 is TGTGCCAGCAGCTTAGCCGGAGGACAGAGTTGCGAGCAGTACTTC.

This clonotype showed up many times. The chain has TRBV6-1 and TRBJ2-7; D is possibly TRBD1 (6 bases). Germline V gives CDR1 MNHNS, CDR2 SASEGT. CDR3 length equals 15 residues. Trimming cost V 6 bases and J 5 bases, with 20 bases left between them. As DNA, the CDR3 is TGTGCCAGCAGCTTACTATCGACAGGAATGGACGAGCAGTACTTC. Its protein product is CASSLLSTGMDEQYF.

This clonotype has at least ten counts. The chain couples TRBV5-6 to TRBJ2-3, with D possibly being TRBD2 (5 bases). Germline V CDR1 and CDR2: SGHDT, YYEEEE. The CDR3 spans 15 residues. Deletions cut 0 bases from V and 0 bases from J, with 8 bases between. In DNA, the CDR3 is TGTGCCAGCAGCTTGGCGGGCGGGAGCACAGATACGCAGTATTTT. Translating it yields CASSLAGGSTDTQYF. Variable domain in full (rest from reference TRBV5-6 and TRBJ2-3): DAGVTQSPTHLIKTRGQQVTLRCSPKSGHDTVSWYQQALGQGPQFIFQYYEEEERQRGNFPDRFSGHQFPNYSSELNVNALLLGDSALYLCASSLAGGSTDTQYFGPGTRLTVL.

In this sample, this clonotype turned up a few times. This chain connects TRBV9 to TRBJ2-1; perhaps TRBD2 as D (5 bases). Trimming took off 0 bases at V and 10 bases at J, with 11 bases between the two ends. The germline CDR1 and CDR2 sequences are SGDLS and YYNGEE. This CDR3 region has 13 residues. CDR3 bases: TGTGCCAGCAGCGTAGTGGGGAGTCAGGAGCAGTTCTTC. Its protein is CASSVVGSQEQFF.

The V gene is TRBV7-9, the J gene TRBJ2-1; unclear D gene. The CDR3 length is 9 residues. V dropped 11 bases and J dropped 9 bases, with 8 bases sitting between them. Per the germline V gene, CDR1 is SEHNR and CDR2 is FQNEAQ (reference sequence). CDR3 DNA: TGTGCCGTCATGGGTGAGCAGTTCTTC. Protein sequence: CAVMGEQFF.

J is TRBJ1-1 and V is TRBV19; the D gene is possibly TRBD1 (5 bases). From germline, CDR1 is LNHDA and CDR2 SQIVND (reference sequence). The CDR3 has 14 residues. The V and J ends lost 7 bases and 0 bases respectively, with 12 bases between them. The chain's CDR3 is CASTPGRMNTEAFF. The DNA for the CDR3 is TGTGCCAGTACCCCAGGGCGGATGAACACTGAAGCTTTCTTT.

This CDR3 is CASSTNLWTSAETQETQYF. For the CDR3, the DNA is TGTGCCAGTAGTACCAATCTCTGGACTAGCGCCGAGACCCAAGAGACCCAGTACTTC. The rearrangement uses TRBV19 and TRBJ2-5, with 9 nucleotides matching TRBD2. This CDR3 spans 19 amino acids. J was trimmed by 1 base and V by 4 bases; bases with no gene match: 16. Germline V gives CDR1 LNHDA, CDR2 SQIVND (reference sequence).

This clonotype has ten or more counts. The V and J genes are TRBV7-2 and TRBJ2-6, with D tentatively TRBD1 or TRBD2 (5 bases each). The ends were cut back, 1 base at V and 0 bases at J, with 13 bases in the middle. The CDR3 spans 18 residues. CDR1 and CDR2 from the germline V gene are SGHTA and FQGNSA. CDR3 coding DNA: TGTGCCAGCAGCTTAGTTGGGACGTTCGGCTCTGGGGCCAACGTCCTGACTTTC. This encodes CASSLVGTFGSGANVLTF.

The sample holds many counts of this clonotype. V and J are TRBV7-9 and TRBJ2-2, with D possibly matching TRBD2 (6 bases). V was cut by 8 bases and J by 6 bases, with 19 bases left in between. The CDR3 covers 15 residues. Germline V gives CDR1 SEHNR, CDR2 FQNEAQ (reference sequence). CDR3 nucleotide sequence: TGTGCCAGCCGCCCTAGAGCCGGGGGTTCCGGGGAGCTGTTTTTT. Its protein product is CASRPRAGGSGELFF.

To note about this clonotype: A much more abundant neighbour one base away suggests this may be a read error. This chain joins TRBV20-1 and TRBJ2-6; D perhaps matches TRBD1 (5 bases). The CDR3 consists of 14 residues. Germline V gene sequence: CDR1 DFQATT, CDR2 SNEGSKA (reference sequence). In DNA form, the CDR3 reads TGCAGTGCTCCCAAGGGCGGTGGGGCCAACATCCTGACTTTC. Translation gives CSAPKGGGANILTF.

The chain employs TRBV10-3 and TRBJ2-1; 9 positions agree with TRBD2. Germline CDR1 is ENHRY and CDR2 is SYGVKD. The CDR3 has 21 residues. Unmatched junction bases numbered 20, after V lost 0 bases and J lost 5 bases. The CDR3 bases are TGTGCCATCAGTGAGTCCCCACTAGCGGGCGGGCCTTTATCACGAAACAATGAGCAGTTCTTC. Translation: CAISESPLAGGPLSRNNEQFF.

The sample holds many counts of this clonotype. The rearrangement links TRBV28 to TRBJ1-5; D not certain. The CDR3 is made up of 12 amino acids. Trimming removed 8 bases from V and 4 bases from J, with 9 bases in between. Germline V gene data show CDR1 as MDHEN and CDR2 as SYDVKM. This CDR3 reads CASGLGNQPQHF. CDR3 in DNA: TGTGCCAGCGGCCTAGGGAATCAGCCCCAGCATTTT.

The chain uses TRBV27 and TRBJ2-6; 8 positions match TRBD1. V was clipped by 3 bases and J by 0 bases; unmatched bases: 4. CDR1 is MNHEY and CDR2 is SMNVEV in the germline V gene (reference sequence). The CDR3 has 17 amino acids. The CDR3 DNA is TGTGCCAGCAGTTTTGGACAGGGTAGCTCTGGGGCCAACGTCCTGACTTTC. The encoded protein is CASSFGQGSSGANVLTF. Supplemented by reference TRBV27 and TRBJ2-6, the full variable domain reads EAQVTQNPRYLITVTGKKLTVTCSQNMNHEYMSWYRQDPGLGLRQIYYSMNVEVTDKGDVPEGYKVSRKEKRNFPLILESPSPNQTSLYFCASSFGQGSSGANVLTFGAGSRLTVL.

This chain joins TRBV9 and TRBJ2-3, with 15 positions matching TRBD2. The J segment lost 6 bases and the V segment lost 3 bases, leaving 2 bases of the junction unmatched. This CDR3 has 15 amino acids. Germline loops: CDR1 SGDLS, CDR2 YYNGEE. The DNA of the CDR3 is TGTGCCAGCAGCGCCGGACTAGCGGGAGGGGATACGCAGTATTTT. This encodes CASSAGLAGGDTQYF.

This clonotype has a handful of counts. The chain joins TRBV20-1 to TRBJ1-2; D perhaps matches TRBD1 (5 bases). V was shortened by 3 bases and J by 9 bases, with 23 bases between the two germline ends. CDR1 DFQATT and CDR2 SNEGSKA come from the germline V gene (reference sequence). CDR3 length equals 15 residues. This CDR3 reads CSASFGQGPFNSYTF. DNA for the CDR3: TGCAGTGCTAGCTTTGGCCAGGGACCCTTCAATAGCTACACCTTC.

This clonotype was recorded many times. CDR3 loop: CATSRGSRGQQVYEQYF. CDR3 in DNA: TGTGCCACCAGCAGAGGTAGTCGGGGCCAGCAAGTTTACGAGCAGTACTTC. The rearrangement uses TRBV15 and TRBJ2-7; tentatively, D is TRBD1 or TRBD2 (5 bases each). V dropped 1 base and J dropped 4 bases, with 20 bases sitting between them. This CDR3 has 17 amino acids. From germline, CDR1 is LNHNV and CDR2 YYDKDF (reference sequence). Full variable domain (missing parts from reference TRBV15 and TRBJ2-7): DAMVIQNPRYQVTQFGKPVTLSCSQTLNHNVMYWYQQKSSQAPKLLFHYYDKDFNNEADTPDNFQSRRPNTSFCFLDIRSPGLGDTAMYLCATSRGSRGQQVYEQYFGPGTRLTVT.

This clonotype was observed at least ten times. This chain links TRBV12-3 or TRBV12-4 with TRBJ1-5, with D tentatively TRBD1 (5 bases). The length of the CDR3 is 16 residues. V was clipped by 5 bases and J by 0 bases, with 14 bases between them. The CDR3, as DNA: TGTGCCAGCAGTGATGGGACTTCGATTAGCAATCAGCCCCAGCATTTT. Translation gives CASSDGTSISNQPQHF.

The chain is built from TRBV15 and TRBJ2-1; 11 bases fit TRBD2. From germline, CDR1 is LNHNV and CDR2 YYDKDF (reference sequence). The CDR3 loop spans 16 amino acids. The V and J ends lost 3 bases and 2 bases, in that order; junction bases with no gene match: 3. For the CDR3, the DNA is TGTGCCACCAGCAGTCTTAGCGGGAGGGCCTACAATGAGCAGTTCTTC. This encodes CATSSLSGRAYNEQFF.